This T cell receptor (beta chain) is drawn from a study of OX40 agonist ivuxolimab in advanced cancers. Overall study results and limits: At 0.1 to 3.0 mg/kg, clonal expansion of CD4+ and CD8+ blood T cells had occurred by week 6. Low clonal expansion, among the lowest seen, marked partial responders at 0.1-3.0 mg/kg.

Some clones are missing from TCRdb's copy, which holds only in-frame ones; the method was immunoSEQ multiplex PCR. This sample has 98,000 or so clones; around 85% occur once, and the top ten carry around 0.82%. About this clone itself: Its antigen is as yet unknown.

V was pared by 4 bases and J by 0 bases, with 9 bases between. CDR3 length: 15 amino acids. CDR1 and CDR2 (germline): MNHEY, SVGAGI. The chain has TRBV6-5 and TRBJ2-2; weak D call: TRBD2 (6 bases). The sequences come from CD4+ or CD8+ T cells sorted from blood, collected in a trial of the OX40 agonist ivuxolimab. This receptor was obtained from an adult with an advanced solid tumor such as melanoma, head and neck, liver or kidney cancer. The DNA of the CDR3 is TGTGCCAGCAGTTGGGAGGCCGCGAACACCGGGGAGCTGTTTTTT. This encodes CASSWEAANTGELFF.